This TCR beta chain was documented in a study of shared clonotypes between healthy human individuals. The table came from immunoSEQ multiplex PCR; TCRdb's copy has only in-frame clones and leaves some out. Among millions of clones listed, about 92% were seen once. In germline, CDR1 is SEHNR, CDR2 FQNEAQ (reference sequence). V was pared by 3 bases and J by 4 bases, with 6 bases of the junction left unmatched. The CDR3 is 15 residues long. The chain uses TRBV7-9 and TRBJ1-3; 7 nucleotides align to TRBD1. Sequenced material: naive CD4+ T cells from PBMCs. Stated subset: CD45RA+ positively selected. This TCR was sampled from a man younger than 30 in good health. Some clones in this sample may be carry-over from other donors' samples. The CDR3 reads CASSLTGTGGNTIYF. As DNA, the CDR3 is TGTGCCAGCAGCTTGACAGGGACGGGAGGAAACACCATATATTTT.